These 32 T cell receptor beta chains share one sample of origin, sequenced in a study of blood T cell repertoires in COVID-19 (TCRdb year 2020). The method was the immunoSEQ multiplex PCR assay. TCRdb took this table from immuneACCESS and kept in-frame rearrangements with V and J called. Such tables lack part of the clones; where checked against another copy, unresolved V genes explain under half of the gap, and the rest is unexplained. Counted in this sample were fewer than 250,000 clones; around 92% of them appeared once. Of the sample, about 8.1% is held by the ten largest clones. Sequencing used PBMCs or T cells enriched from blood (not recorded which). These receptors originate from a woman aged 18-29 years who had recovered from COVID-19.

V is TRBV28 and J is TRBJ1-1, with 7 bases that match TRBD1. CDR1 and CDR2 (germline): MDHEN, SYDVKM. V shed 6 bases and J 4 bases; nucleotides not matched to a gene: 11. This CDR3 is built from 15 residues. The CDR3 reads CASRPRDRPLTEAFF. In DNA, the CDR3 is TGTGCCAGCAGGCCCCGGGACAGACCCCTCACTGAAGCTTTCTTT.

The rearrangement links TRBV27 to TRBJ1-2; D might be TRBD1 (5 bases). The CDR3 length is 16 residues. Germline V CDR1 and CDR2: MNHEY, SMNVEV (reference sequence). V lost 0 bases, J lost 4 bases, and 15 bases lay in between. The DNA of the CDR3 is TGTGCCAGCAGTTTATCGTCCTCCTGGGGGGGCTATGGCTACACCTTC. Translating it yields CASSLSSSWGGYGYTF.

The rearrangement joins TRBV7-6 to TRBJ2-5, with 7 bases aligning to TRBD1. The CDR3 runs 14 residues. From germline, CDR1 is SGHVS and CDR2 FNYEAQ. The V gene end was trimmed by 5 bases and the J gene end by 1 base; junction bases not matched to a gene: 4. CDR3 nucleotide sequence: TGTGCCAGCAGCATACAGGGGCCCCAAGAGACCCAGTACTTC. This codes for CASSIQGPQETQYF.

The V and J genes are TRBV7-9 and TRBJ1-3; D is possibly TRBD1 (5 bases). The germline V gene encodes CDR1 SEHNR and CDR2 FQNEAQ (reference sequence). This CDR3 is built from 15 residues. V dropped 3 bases and J dropped 4 bases, with 13 bases sitting between them. The CDR3 loop is CASSFSQGLGNTIYF. The CDR3 region has the DNA TGTGCCAGCAGCTTTTCCCAGGGATTAGGAAACACCATATATTTT.

The rearrangement joins TRBV27 to TRBJ2-2, with 8 bases lining up with TRBD2. V trimming: 6 bases; J trimming: 8 bases; junction bases outside the gene matches: 11. The CDR3 totals 15 residues. CDR1 and CDR2 from the germline V gene are MNHEY and SMNVEV (reference sequence). The CDR3 sequence: CASSLEVAGSGELFF. CDR3 bases: TGTGCCAGCAGCCTGGAGGTAGCGGGGTCGGGGGAGCTGTTTTTT.

V gene TRBV18 combines with J gene TRBJ2-7; 7 bases line up with TRBD2. Germline loops: CDR1 KGHSH, CDR2 LQKENI. After removal of 3 bases from V and 1 base from J, the junction contained 3 bases not matched to a gene. The CDR3 covers 14 residues. This CDR3 reads CASSPTGGSYEQYF. The CDR3 nucleotides are TGTGCCAGCTCACCGACGGGGGGATCCTACGAGCAGTACTTC.

The V gene is TRBV7-2, the J gene TRBJ1-2; D gene ambiguous. Deletions cut 4 bases from V and 8 bases from J, with 11 bases between. The germline V gene has CDR1 SGHTA and CDR2 FQGNSA. The CDR3 is 12 amino acids. CDR3 in amino acids: CASSSAGIGYTF. The CDR3 DNA sequence: TGTGCCAGCAGCTCGGCGGGCATAGGCTACACCTTC.

The J gene is TRBJ2-1, the V gene TRBV2; 9 bases are a match to TRBD2. The trim removed 7 bases at V and 8 bases at J, leaving 12 bases unmatched. The CDR3 runs to 15 residues. Germline V gives CDR1 SNHLY, CDR2 FYNNEI. The CDR3 nucleotides read TGTGCCAGCAAGGGGGAGCGGGGGGAATCATATGAGCAGTTCTTC. It is translated as CASKGERGESYEQFF.

This CDR3 is CASSPEPRGARADTQYF. The CDR3 coding sequence is TGTGCCAGCTCACCCGAGCCGCGGGGGGCCAGGGCAGATACGCAGTATTTT. The rearrangement uses TRBV18 and TRBJ2-3, with 8 bases lining up with TRBD2. Germline trimming cut 3 bases from V and 4 bases from J; bases unmatched to any gene: 12. This CDR3 comprises 17 residues. Germline V lookup: CDR1 KGHSH, CDR2 LQKENI.

This clone was seen once. The chain combines TRBV12-5 with TRBJ2-7; weak D call: TRBD1 (6 bases). The V end lost 5 bases, the J end lost 6 bases, and 20 bases lay between the germline ends. The CDR3 contains 15 residues. Germline V gene data show CDR1 as LGHNT and CDR2 as FRNRAP. Here the CDR3 DNA reads TGTGCTAGTGGTCGGGACACCCACAGGTCGGCCGAGCAGTACTTC. Translation: CASGRDTHRSAEQYF.

This chain uses TRBV18 with TRBJ1-2, with TRBD1 identical over 9 bases. Trimming cost V 3 bases and J 8 bases; bases outside gene matches: 4. This CDR3 is built from 13 residues. Germline CDR1 is KGHSH and CDR2 is LQKENI. The CDR3 sequence is CASSPTGGGGYTF. In DNA, the CDR3 is TGTGCCAGCTCACCGACAGGGGGAGGAGGCTACACCTTC.

The V and J genes are TRBV18 and TRBJ1-2; 8 bases are shared with TRBD1. With 5 bases clipped from V and 4 bases from J, the junction kept 12 bases outside the gene matches. The V gene's germline CDR1 is KGHSH and CDR2 LQKENI. The CDR3 runs to 16 residues. CDR3 bases: TGTGCCAGCTCAAGTGTCCAGGGGGCTGAAGGCTATGGCTACACCTTC. As protein: CASSSVQGAEGYGYTF.

The chain is built from TRBV6-2 or TRBV6-3 and TRBJ2-3, with 10 bases matching TRBD1. The length of the CDR3 is 14 residues. The J segment lost 6 bases and the V segment lost 6 bases, leaving 6 bases of the junction unmatched. CDR1 is MNHEY, CDR2 SVGEGT, per germline. The CDR3 protein is CASSRGTGEDTQYF. CDR3 nucleotides: TGTGCCAGCAGCCGGGGGACAGGGGAGGATACGCAGTATTTT.

The chain recombines TRBV7-9 with TRBJ1-2; no reliable D call. The CDR3 spans 12 residues. The V end was cut by 5 bases, the J end by 7 bases, with 11 bases between. Germline assignment: CDR1 SEHNR and CDR2 FQNEAQ (reference sequence). Here the CDR3 DNA reads TGTGCCAGCAGCCCTAGCCTGGGTGGCTACACCTTC. Protein product: CASSPSLGGYTF.

Worth noting for this clone: Other nucleotide sequences from this sample produce the same CDR3. V and J are TRBV5-4 and TRBJ2-2; TRBD2 matches 15 bases. The germline V gene has CDR1 SGHNT and CDR2 YYREEE (reference sequence). The junction had 3 bases not matched to a gene; V was cut back by 5 bases and J by 1 base. This CDR3 is built from 17 residues. The CDR3 region is CASRPGLAGGNTGELFF. In DNA, the CDR3 is TGTGCCAGCAGACCGGGACTAGCGGGGGGGAACACCGGGGAGCTGTTTTTT.

In this sample, this clone turned up once. The CDR3 is CASSQEFVQPQHF. The CDR3 region has the DNA TGCGCCAGCAGCCAAGAGTTCGTACAGCCCCAGCATTTT. The chain couples TRBV4-1 to TRBJ1-5; D is unresolved. The CDR3 covers 13 residues. V lost 0 bases and J 7 bases, leaving 7 bases between the germline ends. Germline V gene sequence: CDR1 MGHRA, CDR2 YSYEKL.

The gene calls are TRBV27 and TRBJ2-1; TRBD2 matches 15 bases. J gave up 0 bases and V 5 bases, and 5 bases lay outside the gene matches. CDR3 size: 18 residues. Germline CDR1 reads MNHEY; CDR2 reads SMNVEV (reference sequence). The CDR3 sequence: CASSTGLAGGVSYNEQFF. The CDR3 coding sequence is TGTGCCAGCAGTACGGGACTAGCGGGGGGTGTCTCCTACAATGAGCAGTTCTTC.

The chain combines TRBV9 with TRBJ2-5; the D gene is possibly TRBD1 (7 bases). Germline V CDR1 and CDR2: SGDLS, YYNGEE. Trimming pared 0 bases from V and 4 bases from J, leaving 10 bases between. This CDR3 spans 14 amino acids. The CDR3 DNA reads TGTGCCAGCAGCGTAGGGCAGGGGGGAGAGACCCAGTACTTC. It specifies CASSVGQGGETQYF.

The chain employs TRBV10-3 and TRBJ2-1; D is unresolved. Trimming left V 5 bases short and J 2 bases short, with 19 bases between. The CDR3 sequence is 17 residues long. The V gene's germline CDR1 is ENHRY and CDR2 SYGVKD. CDR3 nucleotide sequence: TGTGCCATCAGTCCCCTTAGTAGAATTCCGCCCTACAATGAGCAGTTCTTC. Translated: CAISPLSRIPPYNEQFF.

CDR3 bases: TGTGCCTGGGGGACAGGGGCTAAAAACACCATATATTTT. It yields the protein CAWGTGAKNTIYF. The V call is TRBV30, the J call TRBJ1-3, with 10 bases fitting TRBD1. Germline CDR1 GTSNPN, CDR2 SVGIG (reference sequence). The CDR3 covers 13 residues. The V and J ends lost 5 bases and 6 bases, in that order; junction bases with no gene match: 4.

This clone was recorded once. CDR3 loop: CASSVAGQLNTEAFF. DNA of the CDR3: TGCGCCAGCAGCGTTGCGGGACAGCTGAACACTGAAGCTTTCTTT. The chain couples TRBV5-1 to TRBJ1-1; TRBD1 aligns across 7 bases. The V gene's germline CDR1 is SGHRS and CDR2 YFSETQ. The CDR3 covers 15 residues. V lost 4 bases to trimming and J lost 0 bases; unmatched junction nucleotides: 6.

The CDR3: CASSELDPGQSTDTQYF. For the CDR3, the DNA is TGTGCCAGCAGTGAATTAGACCCGGGACAGTCCACAGATACGCAGTATTTT. The V gene is TRBV6-1, the J gene TRBJ2-3, with 7 bases matching TRBD1. V lost 2 bases to trimming and J lost 2 bases; unmatched junction nucleotides: 10. The germline gives CDR1 MNHNS, CDR2 SASEGT. The CDR3 has 17 residues.

This clone was detected once. The rearrangement uses TRBV13 and TRBJ2-6; D may be TRBD2 (6 bases). Germline V CDR1 and CDR2: PRHDT, FYEKMQ (reference sequence). The CDR3 has 15 amino acids. Trimming removed 3 bases at V and 0 bases at J, with 6 bases between. As DNA, the CDR3 is TGTGCCAGCAGCTTCGGGAGCTCTGGGGCCAACGTCCTGACTTTC. Amino acids: CASSFGSSGANVLTF.

A single count supports this clone. V usage is TRBV30 and J usage is TRBJ2-1; D is unclear. The germline V gene encodes CDR1 GTSNPN and CDR2 SVGIG (reference sequence). This CDR3 region has 12 residues. V lost 5 bases and J 6 bases, leaving 11 bases between the germline ends. The CDR3 DNA reads TGTGCCTGGGGTAGAACGTCCAATGAGCAGTTCTTC. It specifies CAWGRTSNEQFF.

The CDR3 reads CASSLTGGANYGYTF. For the CDR3, the DNA is TGTGCCAGTTCTCTAACAGGGGGCGCGAACTATGGCTACACCTTC. The chain uses TRBV2 and TRBJ1-2; 9 positions agree with TRBD1. The V gene end was trimmed by 9 bases and the J gene end by 2 bases; junction bases not matched to a gene: 10. CDR3 length: 15 residues. Germline V gene lookup returns CDR1 SNHLY and CDR2 FYNNEI.

V usage is TRBV11-2 and J usage is TRBJ2-5, with D perhaps matching TRBD1 (6 bases). The germline V gene encodes CDR1 SGHAT and CDR2 FQNNGV. There are 14 residues in the CDR3. Trimming stripped 10 bases from V and 3 bases from J, with 18 bases between. CDR3 in amino acids: CANWTAGRKETQYF. CDR3 in DNA: TGTGCCAACTGGACAGCCGGAAGGAAAGAGACCCAGTACTTC. The complete variable domain, with remaining parts taken from reference TRBV11-2 and TRBJ2-5, reads EAGVAQSPRYKIIEKRQSVAFWCNPISGHATLYWYQQILGQGPKLLIQFQNNGVVDDSQLPKDRFSAERLKGVDSTLKIQPAKLEDSAVYLCANWTAGRKETQYFGPGTRLLVL.

This clone was seen only once. J is TRBJ1-5 and V is TRBV2; D is undetermined. Germline V gives CDR1 SNHLY, CDR2 FYNNEI. The CDR3 runs 13 residues. The V end lost 7 bases, the J end lost 0 bases, and 7 bases lay between the germline ends. CDR3 in amino acids: CASKGDSNQPQHF. In nucleotides, the CDR3 is TGTGCCAGCAAGGGAGATAGCAATCAGCCCCAGCATTTT.

The V call is TRBV19, the J call TRBJ2-7; 10 nucleotides align to TRBD1. V shed 7 bases, J shed 5 bases, and the junction held 5 bases outside the gene matches. This CDR3 is 13 amino acids long. Germline V gene sequence: CDR1 LNHDA, CDR2 SQIVND (reference sequence). For the CDR3, the DNA is TGTGCCAGTACCTTGGGGACAGGGGACGAGCAGTACTTC. Its protein product is CASTLGTGDEQYF.

This clone was seen just once. V gene TRBV5-6 combines with J gene TRBJ2-1, with a weak D call TRBD1 (7 bases). The germline V gene encodes CDR1 SGHDT and CDR2 YYEEEE. The CDR3 is 13 residues long. Trimming removed 0 bases at V and 13 bases at J, with 14 bases between. The CDR3 DNA follows: TGTGCCAGCAGCTTGGAAACAGGGGAGGAACAGTTCTTC. Its translation is CASSLETGEEQFF.

The chain couples TRBV3-1 (or the pseudogene TRBV3-2) to TRBJ1-2; D gene uncertain. Trimming stripped 6 bases from V and 4 bases from J, with 18 bases between. This CDR3 has 15 residues. Looked up from germline, CDR1 is LGHDT and CDR2 is YNNKEL (reference sequence). DNA for the CDR3: TGTGCCAGCAGTTTTGAGTCCGGAGGCCTCTATGGCTACACCTTC. It specifies CASSFESGGLYGYTF.

V gene TRBV28 combines with J gene TRBJ2-3, with 7 bases matching TRBD2. V lost 5 bases to trimming and J lost 1 base; unmatched junction nucleotides: 9. From germline, CDR1 is MDHEN and CDR2 SYDVKM. The CDR3 sequence is 16 residues long. The CDR3 DNA is TGTGCCAGCAGTCCCGGAAGGGGAGGGGGCACAGATACGCAGTATTTT. This gives the protein CASSPGRGGGTDTQYF.

This clone was detected once. The chain uses TRBV18 and TRBJ2-6, with D tentatively TRBD1 (6 bases). The V end was cut by 3 bases, the J end by 0 bases, with 12 bases between. The CDR3 has 17 residues. Germline V gene lookup returns CDR1 KGHSH and CDR2 LQKENI. The CDR3 spells CASSPLTGPSGANVLTF. CDR3 DNA: TGTGCCAGCTCACCGTTAACAGGGCCCTCTGGGGCCAACGTCCTGACTTTC.